One sample yielded the 30 T cell receptor beta chains listed below, sequenced in a study of T cells after yellow fever vaccination. Using its own MiXCR run on the 5' RACE reads, TCRdb lists one record per CDR3 protein. Here the sample spans approximately 550,000 distinct CDR3 sequences, about 19% being singletons. This specimen was PBMCs, taken 15 days after the yellow fever booster vaccination. These receptor sequences come from a young man who received the YFV17D yellow fever vaccine.

The chain uses TRBV18 and TRBJ2-2; perhaps TRBD2 as D (6 bases). This CDR3 has 15 residues. Trimming cost V 2 bases and J 7 bases, with 14 bases left between them. Germline V gives CDR1 KGHSH, CDR2 LQKENI. The CDR3 spells CASSPDGRPNGELFF. CDR3 nucleotide sequence: TGTGCCAGCTCACCAGACGGGAGACCGAACGGGGAGCTGTTTTTT.

The chain joins TRBV27 to TRBJ2-1; 8 bases are shared with TRBD1. From germline, CDR1 is MNHEY and CDR2 SMNVEV (reference sequence). The length of the CDR3 is 15 residues. The V gene end was trimmed by 2 bases and the J gene end by 3 bases; junction bases not matched to a gene: 3. This CDR3 reads CASSLRQGIYNEQFF. CDR3 nucleotides: TGTGCCAGCAGTTTAAGACAGGGGATCTACAATGAGCAGTTCTTC.

This rearrangement joins TRBV7-2 to TRBJ2-1, with 12 bases matching TRBD2. V lost 0 bases, J lost 6 bases, and 3 bases stayed unmatched. Looked up from germline, CDR1 is SGHTA and CDR2 is FQGNSA. CDR3 length: 16 residues. CDR3 amino acids: CASSLATSGSGNEQFF. The DNA of the CDR3 is TGTGCCAGCAGCTTAGCGACTAGCGGGAGTGGCAATGAGCAGTTCTTC.

This chain links TRBV20-1 with TRBJ2-3; perhaps TRBD2 as D (6 bases). Germline CDR1 is DFQATT and CDR2 is SNEGSKA (reference sequence). V shed 6 bases and J shed 3 bases, with 7 bases lying between them. This CDR3 is built from 11 residues. CDR3 amino acids: CSALATDTQYF. In DNA form, the CDR3 reads TGCAGTGCGCTAGCGACAGATACGCAGTATTTT.

The chain joins TRBV20-1 to TRBJ2-1; the D is unclear. The V end lost 0 bases, the J end lost 2 bases, and 5 bases lay between the germline ends. The CDR3 runs to 13 residues. CDR1 DFQATT and CDR2 SNEGSKA come from the germline V gene (reference sequence). CDR3 nucleotide sequence: TGCAGTGCTAGAGATGAAACCTACAATGAGCAGTTCTTC. Residues: CSARDETYNEQFF.

This chain uses TRBV21-1 with TRBJ2-7; the D call of TRBD1 is as the table states it, not checked on the DNA. TRBV21-1 is marked as a pseudogene. This CDR3 comprises 14 residues. The CDR3: CASSKYPGRYEQYF. CDR3 DNA sequence: TGTGCCAGCAGCAAATATCCGGGAAGATACGAGCAGTACTTC.

The rearrangement uses TRBV6-2 or TRBV6-3 and TRBJ2-1; 8 bases line up with TRBD2. The CDR3 runs 17 residues. V lost 6 bases to trimming and J lost 0 bases; unmatched junction nucleotides: 10. CDR1 is MNHEY and CDR2 is SVGEGT in the germline V gene. The CDR3 coding sequence is TGTGCCAGCAGCCAATTAGCGGGGCTTTACTCCTACAATGAGCAGTTCTTC. Its translation: CASSQLAGLYSYNEQFF.

The chain combines TRBV5-1 with TRBJ2-7, with a weak D call TRBD1 (6 bases). The CDR3 is 14 residues long. The germline V gene has CDR1 SGHRS and CDR2 YFSETQ. The V end was cut by 4 bases, the J end by 5 bases, with 16 bases between. The CDR3: CASSPDSWTDEQYF. The CDR3 nucleotides are TGCGCCAGCAGCCCCGACTCTTGGACAGACGAGCAGTACTTC.

The chain employs TRBV12-3 or TRBV12-4 and TRBJ1-3; D ambiguous. There are 15 residues in the CDR3. The ends were cut back, 10 bases at V and 4 bases at J, with 20 bases in the middle. The CDR3 region is CANTLNKEAGNTIYF. CDR3 coding DNA: TGTGCCAATACGTTGAACAAGGAGGCGGGAAACACCATATATTTT.

The rearrangement uses TRBV29-1 and TRBJ2-2; weak D call: TRBD2 (5 bases). The germline V gene encodes CDR1 SQVTM and CDR2 ANQGSEA. The CDR3 is 14 amino acids. Trimming cost V 7 bases and J 9 bases, with 21 bases left between them. CDR3 bases: TGCAGCGCAGCCTTCCCCGGGAAAGGTCGGGAGCTGTTTTTT. Its protein is CSAAFPGKGRELFF.

This clonotype was seen a few times. V usage is TRBV25-1 and J usage is TRBJ2-2; D remains unclear. The CDR3 is 14 amino acids. Germline V gene data show CDR1 as MGHDK and CDR2 as SYGVNS. V was shortened by 4 bases and J by 5 bases, with 11 bases between the two germline ends. CDR3 residues: CASSVEGLTGELFF. The CDR3, as DNA: TGTGCCAGCAGTGTTGAAGGCCTGACCGGGGAGCTGTTTTTT.

This rearrangement joins TRBV3-1 to TRBJ2-5; the D call may be TRBD1 or TRBD2 (5 bases each). The V end was cut by 1 base, the J end by 5 bases, with 14 bases between. Per the germline V gene, CDR1 is LGHDT and CDR2 is YNNKEL (reference sequence). The CDR3 is made up of 15 amino acids. In nucleotides, the CDR3 is TGTGCCAGCAGCCAAGTCCTAGGGGCGGGCGAGACCCAGTACTTC. Encoded protein: CASSQVLGAGETQYF.

Turning to this clonotype: This may come from a read error, since a much larger clone is one base off. V and J are TRBV28 and TRBJ2-7, with a tentative D call TRBD2 (5 bases). The CDR3 is 13 amino acids. Germline V CDR1 and CDR2: MDHEN, SYDVKM. CDR3 protein: CATGKRSPYELYF. As DNA, the CDR3 is TGTGCCACCGGGAAACGGTCTCCTTACGAGCTGTACTTC.

The CDR3 here is CSVDLALGNEQFF. CDR3 coding DNA: TGCAGCGTTGATCTAGCTTTAGGGAATGAGCAGTTCTTC. The chain recombines TRBV29-1 with TRBJ2-1, with D possibly TRBD2 on 5 matching bases. Trimming removed 3 bases from V and 7 bases from J, with 13 bases in between. The CDR3 loop spans 13 amino acids. Per the germline V gene, CDR1 is SQVTM and CDR2 is ANQGSEA.

Only a few counts were recorded for this clonotype. The genes are TRBV11-1 and TRBJ2-2; 8 positions match TRBD2. V was clipped by 5 bases and J by 6 bases; unmatched bases: 26. The V gene's germline CDR1 is SGHAT and CDR2 FQDESV (reference sequence). There are 21 residues in the CDR3. CDR3 nucleotides: TGTGCCAGCAGCCACCGATTGATAAAGCTCCTGGGGACTAGTGAGGCCGGGGAGCTGTTTTTT. The encoded protein is CASSHRLIKLLGTSEAGELFF.

This rearrangement joins TRBV6-2 or TRBV6-3 to TRBJ2-3, with 7 nucleotides matching TRBD1. With 5 bases clipped from V and 4 bases from J, the junction kept 12 bases outside the gene matches. CDR1 MNHEY and CDR2 SVGEGT come from the germline V gene. CDR3 size: 16 residues. The CDR3: CASSAPPGTVSDTQYF. As DNA, the CDR3 is TGTGCCAGCAGTGCACCCCCCGGGACAGTGTCAGATACGCAGTATTTT.

The chain links TRBV20-1 to TRBJ2-1, with 9 bases lining up with TRBD2. Germline CDR1 is DFQATT and CDR2 is SNEGSKA (reference sequence). This CDR3 is built from 14 residues. The junction had 10 bases not matched to a gene; V was cut back by 6 bases and J by 7 bases. Here the CDR3 DNA reads TGCAGTGCCACATTGGGACTAGCCGTAAATGAGCAGTTCTTC. This gives the protein CSATLGLAVNEQFF.

The genes are TRBV3-1 and TRBJ2-7; tentative D call: TRBD2 (5 bases). Trimming removed 2 bases from V and 0 bases from J, with 26 bases in between. Germline V gene data show CDR1 as LGHDT and CDR2 as YNNKEL (reference sequence). The CDR3 is 20 amino acids. CDR3 bases: TGTGCCAGCAGCCAACAACTTAGATCTACGGGCGGGCATTACTCCTACGAGCAGTACTTC. Translating gives CASSQQLRSTGGHYSYEQYF.

This clonotype has only a few counts. The V gene is TRBV7-2, the J gene TRBJ2-3, with TRBD1 matching 8 bases. The V gene end was trimmed by 6 bases and the J gene end by 2 bases; junction bases not matched to a gene: 10. From germline, CDR1 is SGHTA and CDR2 FQGNSA. The CDR3 spans 16 residues. The CDR3 DNA follows: TGTGCCAGCAGGCTTAGGGGGACAGGACTCACAGATACGCAGTATTTT. This sequence encodes CASRLRGTGLTDTQYF.

This chain uses TRBV4-2 with TRBJ2-1; D uncertain. V was shortened by 1 base and J by 8 bases, with 9 bases between the two germline ends. Germline CDR1 is LGHNA and CDR2 is YNFKEQ. This CDR3 has 13 residues. CDR3 coding DNA: TGTGCCAGCAGCCAAGGGATGGGCGATGAGCAGTTCTTC. Protein product: CASSQGMGDEQFF.

This clonotype was seen only a few times. The rearrangement uses TRBV5-6 and TRBJ2-1, with 10 positions matching TRBD2. Germline V lookup: CDR1 SGHDT, CDR2 YYEEEE. Trimming at V came to 4 bases and at J to 4 bases, leaving 11 bases not matched to a gene. This CDR3 is 17 amino acids long. The CDR3 loop reads CASSPPLAGATYNEQFF. As DNA, the CDR3 is TGTGCCAGCAGCCCTCCTCTAGCGGGAGCAACGTACAATGAGCAGTTCTTC. The full variable domain, its missing parts supplied by reference TRBV5-6 and TRBJ2-1, is DAGVTQSPTHLIKTRGQQVTLRCSPKSGHDTVSWYQQALGQGPQFIFQYYEEEERQRGNFPDRFSGHQFPNYSSELNVNALLLGDSALYLCASSPPLAGATYNEQFFGPGTRLTVL.

This clonotype appeared a few times. This chain connects TRBV5-1 to TRBJ2-7; no firm D call. The CDR3 is made up of 15 amino acids. The V gene lost 0 bases and the J gene lost 4 bases, with 14 bases spanning the gap. Germline V gene sequence: CDR1 SGHRS, CDR2 YFSETQ. CDR3 in DNA: TGCGCCAGCAGCTTGGAGCGAGCGCACGGGTACGAGCAGTACTTC. Translation gives CASSLERAHGYEQYF.

This clonotype was seen more than once but under ten times. V gene TRBV10-3 combines with J gene TRBJ2-2; D uncertain. Trimming took 0 bases from V and 6 from J, leaving 5 bases between them. The CDR3 sequence is 13 residues long. Looked up from germline, CDR1 is ENHRY and CDR2 is SYGVKD. The CDR3 is CAISESIAGELFF. The DNA of the CDR3 is TGTGCCATCAGTGAGTCGATCGCCGGGGAGCTGTTTTTT.

The sample holds a few counts of this clonotype. CDR3: CASSFGDEYYEQYF. DNA for the CDR3: TGTGCCAGCAGTTTCGGAGACGAGTACTACGAGCAGTACTTC. The chain combines TRBV12-3 or TRBV12-4 with TRBJ2-7; D unresolved. The CDR3 has 14 residues. V dropped 3 bases and J dropped 3 bases, with 12 bases sitting between them.

This clonotype was seen only once. The chain couples TRBV7-2 to TRBJ2-2, with D possibly being TRBD2 (5 bases). The CDR3 is 15 residues long. CDR1 is SGHTA, CDR2 FQGNSA, per germline. Deletions cut 5 bases from V and 7 bases from J, with 17 bases between. This CDR3 reads CASSPLGPAVGELFF. The CDR3 nucleotides read TGTGCCAGCAGCCCCCTAGGACCAGCGGTCGGGGAGCTGTTTTTT.

V usage is TRBV2 and J usage is TRBJ1-1; the D is unclear. CDR1 and CDR2 (germline): SNHLY, FYNNEI. Trimming removed 0 bases from V and 7 bases from J, with 9 bases in between. CDR3 size: 13 residues. The DNA of the CDR3 is TGTGCCAGCAGTGAAGCGCGGCCGAATGAAGCTTTCTTT. The encoded protein is CASSEARPNEAFF.

This clonotype was seen only a few times. The chain links TRBV7-6 to TRBJ2-5; 8 nucleotides line up with TRBD2. V was pared by 5 bases and J by 2 bases, with 4 bases of the junction left unmatched. The CDR3 runs to 14 residues. Germline CDR1 SGHVS, CDR2 FNYEAQ. DNA of the CDR3: TGTGCCAGCAGCATACTAGCGGAACAAGAGACCCAGTACTTC. Its translation is CASSILAEQETQYF.

This clonotype was recorded a few times. The genes are TRBV7-2 and TRBJ2-3; D possibly corresponds to TRBD1 (5 bases). V was shortened by 5 bases and J by 1 base, with 13 bases between the two germline ends. The length of the CDR3 is 15 residues. CDR1 is SGHTA, CDR2 FQGNSA, per germline. CDR3 in DNA: TGTGCCAGCAGCCGTGCCCCACAGGGCACAGATACGCAGTATTTT. It codes for CASSRAPQGTDTQYF. The full variable domain, with the rest looked up from reference TRBV7-2 and TRBJ2-3, is GAGVSQSPSNKVTEKGKDVELRCDPISGHTALYWYRQSLGQGLEFLIYFQGNSAPDKSGLPSDRFSAERTGGSVSTLTIQRTQQEDSAVYLCASSRAPQGTDTQYFGPGTRLTVL.

The chain couples TRBV29-1 to TRBJ2-5; the match to TRBD1 covers 10 bases. From germline, CDR1 is SQVTM and CDR2 ANQGSEA. The CDR3 has 14 amino acids. Trimming cost V 7 bases and J 0 bases; bases outside gene matches: 5. As DNA, the CDR3 is TGCAGCGACCGACAGGGGGCGAACCAAGAGACCCAGTACTTC. Protein sequence: CSDRQGANQETQYF. The whole variable domain, filled in from reference TRBV29-1 and TRBJ2-5, reads SAVISQKPSRDICQRGTSLTIQCQVDSQVTMMFWYRQQPGQSLTLIATANQGSEATYESGFVIDKFPISRPNLTFSTLTVSNMSPEDSSIYLCSDRQGANQETQYFGPGTRLLVL.

This clonotype was seen just once. The chain is built from TRBV7-9 and TRBJ2-5; D not certain. The CDR3 spans 15 residues. Germline V gene sequence: CDR1 SEHNR, CDR2 FQNEAQ (reference sequence). Trimming stripped 4 bases from V and 5 bases from J, with 17 bases between. The CDR3 sequence is CASSSPSWAPETQYF. CDR3 sequence (DNA): TGTGCCAGCAGCTCACCTTCTTGGGCCCCGGAGACCCAGTACTTC. Looking up the rest from reference TRBV7-9 and TRBJ2-5 gives the full variable domain: DTGVSQNPRHKITKRGQNVTFRCDPISEHNRLYWYRQTLGQGPEFLTYFQNEAQLEKSRLLSDRFSAERPKGSFSTLEIQRTEQGDSAMYLCASSSPSWAPETQYFGPGTRLLVL.